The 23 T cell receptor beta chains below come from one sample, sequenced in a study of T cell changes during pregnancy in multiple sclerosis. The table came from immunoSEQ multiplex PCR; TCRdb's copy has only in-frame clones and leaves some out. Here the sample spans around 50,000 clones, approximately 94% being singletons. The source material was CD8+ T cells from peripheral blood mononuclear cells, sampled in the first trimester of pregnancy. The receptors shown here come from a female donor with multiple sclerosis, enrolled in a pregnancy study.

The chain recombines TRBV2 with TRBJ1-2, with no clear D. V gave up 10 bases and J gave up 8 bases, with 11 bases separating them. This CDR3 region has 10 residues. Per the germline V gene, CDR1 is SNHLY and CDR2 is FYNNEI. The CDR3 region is CATKSLGYTF. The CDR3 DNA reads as TGTGCCACCAAGAGTCTCGGCTACACCTTC.

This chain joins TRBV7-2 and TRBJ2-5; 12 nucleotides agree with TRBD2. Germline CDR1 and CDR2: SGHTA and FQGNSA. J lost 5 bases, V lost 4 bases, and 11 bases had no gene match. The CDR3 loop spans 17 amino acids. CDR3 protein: CASSYRTSGTLWETQYF. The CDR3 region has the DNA TGTGCCAGCAGCTACAGGACTAGCGGGACCTTATGGGAGACCCAGTACTTC.

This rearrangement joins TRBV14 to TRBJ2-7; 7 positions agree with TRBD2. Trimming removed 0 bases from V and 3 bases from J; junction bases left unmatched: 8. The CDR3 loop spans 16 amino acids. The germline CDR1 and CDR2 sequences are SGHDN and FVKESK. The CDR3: CASSQDAGEGNYEQYF. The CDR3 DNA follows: TGTGCCAGCAGCCAAGATGCGGGAGAGGGGAACTACGAGCAGTACTTC.

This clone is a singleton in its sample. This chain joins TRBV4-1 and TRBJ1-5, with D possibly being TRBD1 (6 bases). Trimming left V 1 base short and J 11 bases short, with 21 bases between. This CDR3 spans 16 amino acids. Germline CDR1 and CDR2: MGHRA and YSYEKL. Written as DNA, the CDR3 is TGCGCCAGCAGCCAAGTCCTTTCAGGGGCGGGTCCGACCCAGCATTTT. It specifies CASSQVLSGAGPTQHF.

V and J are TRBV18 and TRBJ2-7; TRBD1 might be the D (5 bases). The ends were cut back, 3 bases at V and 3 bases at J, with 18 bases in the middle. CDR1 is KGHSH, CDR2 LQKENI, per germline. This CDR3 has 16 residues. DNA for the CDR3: TGTGCCAGCTCACCGTTAGAGGCTGACAGAAACTACGAGCAGTACTTC. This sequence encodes CASSPLEADRNYEQYF. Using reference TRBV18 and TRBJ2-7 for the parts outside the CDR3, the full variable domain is NAGVMQNPRHLVRRRGQEARLRCSPMKGHSHVYWYRQLPEEGLKFMVYLQKENIIDESGMPKERFSAEFPKEGPSILRIQQVVRGDSAAYFCASSPLEADRNYEQYFGPGTRLTVT.

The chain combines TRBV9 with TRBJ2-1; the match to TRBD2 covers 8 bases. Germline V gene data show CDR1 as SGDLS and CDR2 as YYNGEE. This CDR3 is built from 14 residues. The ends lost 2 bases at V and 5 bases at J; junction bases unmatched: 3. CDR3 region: CASSVRAGDNEQFF. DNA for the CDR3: TGTGCCAGCAGCGTCCGAGCGGGGGACAATGAGCAGTTCTTC.

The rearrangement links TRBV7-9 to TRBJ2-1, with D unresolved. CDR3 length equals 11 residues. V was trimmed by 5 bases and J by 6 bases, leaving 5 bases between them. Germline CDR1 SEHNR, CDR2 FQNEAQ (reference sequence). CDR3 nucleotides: TGTGCCAGCAGCCTAAGCAATGAGCAGTTCTTC. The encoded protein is CASSLSNEQFF. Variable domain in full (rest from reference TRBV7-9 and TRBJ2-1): DTGVSQNPRHKITKRGQNVTFRCDPISEHNRLYWYRQTLGQGPEFLTYFQNEAQLEKSRLLSDRFSAERPKGSFSTLEIQRTEQGDSAMYLCASSLSNEQFFGPGTRLTVL.

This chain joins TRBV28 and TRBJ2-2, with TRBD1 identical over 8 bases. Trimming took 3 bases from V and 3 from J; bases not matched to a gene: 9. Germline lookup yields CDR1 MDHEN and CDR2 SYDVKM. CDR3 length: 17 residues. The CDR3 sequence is CASSFKVRGHYTGELFF. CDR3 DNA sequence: TGTGCCAGCAGTTTTAAGGTCAGGGGGCACTACACCGGGGAGCTGTTTTTT.

CDR3 coding DNA: TGTGCCAGCAGCGTAGAGGGTGGCGGGAGGGATGAGCAGTTCTTC. This gives the protein CASSVEGGGRDEQFF. The J gene is TRBJ2-1, the V gene TRBV9; 9 nucleotides line up with TRBD2. Looked up from germline, CDR1 is SGDLS and CDR2 is YYNGEE. The V segment lost 0 bases and the J segment 8 bases; nucleotides outside the gene matches: 6. The CDR3 contains 15 residues. Complete variable domain (other parts from reference TRBV9 and TRBJ2-1): DSGVTQTPKHLITATGQRVTLRCSPRSGDLSVYWYQQSLDQGLQFLIQYYNGEERAKGNILERFSAQQFPDLHSELNLSSLELGDSALYFCASSVEGGGRDEQFFGPGTRLTVL.

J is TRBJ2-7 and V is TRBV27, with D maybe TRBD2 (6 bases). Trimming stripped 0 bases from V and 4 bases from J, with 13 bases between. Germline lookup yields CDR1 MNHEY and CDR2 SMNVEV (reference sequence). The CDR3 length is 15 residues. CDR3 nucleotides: TGTGCCAGCAGTTTATCGTGGGAGGAGGTTTACGAGCAGTACTTC. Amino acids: CASSLSWEEVYEQYF.

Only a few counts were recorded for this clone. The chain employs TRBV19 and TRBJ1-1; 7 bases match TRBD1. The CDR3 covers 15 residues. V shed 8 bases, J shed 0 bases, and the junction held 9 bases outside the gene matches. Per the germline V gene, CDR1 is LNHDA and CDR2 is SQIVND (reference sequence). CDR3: CASSLRDSMNTEAFF. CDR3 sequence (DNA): TGTGCCAGTTCTCTCCGGGACAGTATGAACACTGAAGCTTTCTTT.

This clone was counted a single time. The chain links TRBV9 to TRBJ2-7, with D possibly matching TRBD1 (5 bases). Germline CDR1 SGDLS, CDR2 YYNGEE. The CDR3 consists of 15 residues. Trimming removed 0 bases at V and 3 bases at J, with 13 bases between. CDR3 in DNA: TGTGCCAGCAGCGTAGCCGTGGCAGGGTACTACGAGCAGTACTTC. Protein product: CASSVAVAGYYEQYF. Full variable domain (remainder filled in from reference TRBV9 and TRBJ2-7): DSGVTQTPKHLITATGQRVTLRCSPRSGDLSVYWYQQSLDQGLQFLIQYYNGEERAKGNILERFSAQQFPDLHSELNLSSLELGDSALYFCASSVAVAGYYEQYFGPGTRLTVT.

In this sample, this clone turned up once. CDR3 DNA: TGTGCCAGCAGTTTGTGGGGGGTCGGGGGCTACACCTTC. It is translated as CASSLWGVGGYTF. The chain uses TRBV27 and TRBJ1-2; a weak D match, TRBD1 (5 bases). CDR1 is MNHEY and CDR2 is SMNVEV in the germline V gene (reference sequence). V was shortened by 3 bases and J by 8 bases, with 13 bases between the two germline ends. The CDR3 is 13 residues long.

In DNA form, the CDR3 reads TGCGCCAGCAGCTTGGTGGGGGGCTCCTACAATGAGCAGTTCTTC. Translating it yields CASSLVGGSYNEQFF. The chain carries TRBV5-1 and TRBJ2-1; perhaps TRBD2 as D (6 bases). Germline CDR1 SGHRS, CDR2 YFSETQ. This CDR3 is built from 15 residues. The V and J ends lost 0 bases and 0 bases respectively, with 7 bases between them.

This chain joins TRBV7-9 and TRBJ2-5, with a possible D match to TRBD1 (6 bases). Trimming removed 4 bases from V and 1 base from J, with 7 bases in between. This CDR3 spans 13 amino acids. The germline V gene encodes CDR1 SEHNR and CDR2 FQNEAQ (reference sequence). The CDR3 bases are TGTGCCAGCAGCTGGGACACCCAAGAGACCCAGTACTTC. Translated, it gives CASSWDTQETQYF.

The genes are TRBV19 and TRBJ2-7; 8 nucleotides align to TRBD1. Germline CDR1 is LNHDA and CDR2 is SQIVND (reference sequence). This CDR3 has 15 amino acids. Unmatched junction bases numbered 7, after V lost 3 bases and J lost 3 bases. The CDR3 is CASSMSGGALYEQYF. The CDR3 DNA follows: TGTGCCAGTAGTATGTCAGGGGGCGCGCTCTACGAGCAGTACTTC. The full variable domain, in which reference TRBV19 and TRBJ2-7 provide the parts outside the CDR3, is DGGITQSPKYLFRKEGQNVTLSCEQNLNHDAMYWYRQDPGQGLRLIYYSQIVNDFQKGDIAEGYSVSREKKESFPLTVTSAQKNPTAFYLCASSMSGGALYEQYFGPGTRLTVT.

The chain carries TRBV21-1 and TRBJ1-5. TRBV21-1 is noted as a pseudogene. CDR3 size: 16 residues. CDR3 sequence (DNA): TGTGCCAGCAGCCCTCCGGGGGGGTCTGGGCATCAGCCCCAGCATTTT. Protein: CASSPPGGSGHQPQHF.

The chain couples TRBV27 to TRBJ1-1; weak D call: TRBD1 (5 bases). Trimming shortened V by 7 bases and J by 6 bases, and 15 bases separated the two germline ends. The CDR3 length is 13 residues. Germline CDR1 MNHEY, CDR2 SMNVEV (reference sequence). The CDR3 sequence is CASISQPRAEAFF. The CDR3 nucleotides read TGTGCCAGCATTTCACAGCCCAGGGCTGAAGCTTTCTTT.

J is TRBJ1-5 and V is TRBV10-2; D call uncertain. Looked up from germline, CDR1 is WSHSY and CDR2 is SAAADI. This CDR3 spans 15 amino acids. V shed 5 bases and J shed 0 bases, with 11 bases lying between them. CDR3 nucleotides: TGCGCCAGCAGTCAGTGGCAGGCTAGCAATCAGCCCCAGCATTTT. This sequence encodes CASSQWQASNQPQHF.

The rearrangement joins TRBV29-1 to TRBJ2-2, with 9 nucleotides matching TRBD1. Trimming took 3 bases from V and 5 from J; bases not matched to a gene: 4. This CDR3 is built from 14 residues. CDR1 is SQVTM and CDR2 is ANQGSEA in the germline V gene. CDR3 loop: CSVDLTGGTGELFF. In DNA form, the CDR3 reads TGCAGCGTTGATTTGACAGGGGGTACCGGGGAGCTGTTTTTT.

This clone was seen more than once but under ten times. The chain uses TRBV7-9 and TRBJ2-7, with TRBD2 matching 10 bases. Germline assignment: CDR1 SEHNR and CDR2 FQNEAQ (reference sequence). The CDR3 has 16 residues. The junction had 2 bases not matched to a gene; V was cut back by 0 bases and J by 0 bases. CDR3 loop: CASSLAAGGSSYEQYF. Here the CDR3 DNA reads TGTGCCAGCAGCTTAGCAGCGGGAGGGAGCTCCTACGAGCAGTACTTC.

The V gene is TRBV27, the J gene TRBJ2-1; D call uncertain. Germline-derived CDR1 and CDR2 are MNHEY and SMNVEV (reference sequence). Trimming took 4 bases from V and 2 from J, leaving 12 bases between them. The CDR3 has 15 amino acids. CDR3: CASSSRSLAYNEQFF. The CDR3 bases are TGTGCCAGCAGTTCGAGGAGTCTCGCCTACAATGAGCAGTTCTTC.

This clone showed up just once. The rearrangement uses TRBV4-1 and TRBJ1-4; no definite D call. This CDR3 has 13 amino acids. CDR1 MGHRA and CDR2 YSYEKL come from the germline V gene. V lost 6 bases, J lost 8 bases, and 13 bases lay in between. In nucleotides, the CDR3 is TGCGCCAGCAGGAGCAATGGCGGGGAAAAACTGTTTTTT. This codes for CASRSNGGEKLFF.